The 26 T cell receptor beta chains reported below all come from one sample, sequenced in a study of T cells in localized non-small cell lung cancer (dated by TCRdb to about 2020). Library creation used the immunoSEQ multiplex PCR assay. TCRdb holds this immuneACCESS table with in-frame rearrangements only. Some clones are missing; in checked studies, unresolved V genes explain under half, and the rest has no known cause. For this sample the table gives thousands of clones, of which almost 30% were detected only once. Of the sample, around 14% is held by the ten largest clones. Material: lung tumor tissue, obtained before any cancer treatment. These receptors were obtained from a woman aged 40-75 years with stage III lung adenocarcinoma.

V usage is TRBV11-3 and J usage is TRBJ1-3; D is uncertain. The germline V and J ends were trimmed by 5 bases and 3 bases, with 17 bases remaining between them. Germline CDR1 reads SGHNT; CDR2 reads YENEEA. The length of the CDR3 is 16 residues. DNA for the CDR3: TGTGCCAGCAGCCGCTCCCGGACGAAAGGTGGAAACACCATATATTTT. Translated, it gives CASSRSRTKGGNTIYF.

V and J are TRBV18 and TRBJ1-1; D might be TRBD1 (5 bases). The germline gives CDR1 KGHSH, CDR2 LQKENI. Trimming removed 8 bases from V and 1 base from J, with 11 bases in between. The CDR3 is 13 residues long. CDR3 residues: CASRGDRNTEAFF. CDR3 nucleotides: TGTGCCAGCCGAGGGGACCGGAACACTGAAGCTTTCTTT.

This clone has a handful of counts. The chain couples TRBV7-7 to TRBJ2-2, with 10 bases that match TRBD2. Per the germline V gene, CDR1 is SSHAT and CDR2 is FNYEAQ (reference sequence). The J segment lost 4 bases and the V segment lost 5 bases, leaving 4 bases of the junction unmatched. The CDR3 length is 15 residues. The CDR3 DNA reads as TGTGCCAGCAGCCCGACTAGCGGGTTCACCGGGGAGCTGTTTTTT. Translated, it gives CASSPTSGFTGELFF. Full variable domain (missing parts from reference TRBV7-7 and TRBJ2-2): GAGVSQSPRYKVTKRGQDVTLRCDPISSHATLYWYQQALGQGPEFLTYFNYEAQPDKSGLPSDRFSAERPEGSISTLTIQRTEQRDSAMYRCASSPTSGFTGELFFGEGSRLTVL.

This clone qualifies as medium-sized (0.01 to 0.1%). The CDR3 here is CASRATGGQPQHF. The CDR3, as DNA: TGTGCCAGCAGGGCAACAGGAGGCCAGCCCCAGCATTTT. V is TRBV6-8 and J is TRBJ1-5; the D gene is possibly TRBD1 (5 bases). V lost 6 bases and J lost 7, with 13 bases in between. Germline assignment: CDR1 MNHGY and CDR2 SAAAGT. The CDR3 consists of 13 residues.

The table lists this clone with a few counts. The J gene is TRBJ2-1, the V gene TRBV29-1; D uncertain. This CDR3 spans 13 amino acids. V dropped 3 bases and J dropped 0 bases, with 6 bases sitting between them. From germline, CDR1 is SQVTM and CDR2 ANQGSEA. For the CDR3, the DNA is TGCAGCGTTGACGGATACTCCTACAATGAGCAGTTCTTC. It encodes CSVDGYSYNEQFF.

The chain carries TRBV6-8 and TRBJ1-5; D is unclear. Looked up from germline, CDR1 is MNHGY and CDR2 is SAAAGT. This CDR3 has 13 residues. Trimming took off 6 bases at V and 3 bases at J, with 9 bases between the two ends. CDR3 bases: TGTGCCAGCAGAAGGCGGTCCAATCAGCCCCAGCATTTT. This encodes CASRRRSNQPQHF.

The chain couples TRBV11-3 to TRBJ2-7; D gene uncertain. V dropped 2 bases and J dropped 1 base, with 18 bases sitting between them. The CDR3 consists of 17 residues. Germline CDR1 and CDR2: SGHNT and YENEEA. The CDR3 reads CASSLLPQLLRSYEQYF. CDR3 sequence (DNA): TGTGCCAGCAGCTTACTCCCACAGCTCCTAAGGTCCTACGAGCAGTACTTC. Complete variable domain (other parts from reference TRBV11-3 and TRBJ2-7): EAGVVQSPRYKIIEKKQPVAFWCNPISGHNTLYWYLQNLGQGPELLIRYENEEAVDDSQLPKDRFSAERLKGVDSTLKIQPAELGDSAVYLCASSLLPQLLRSYEQYFGPGTRLTVT.

By sample share, this clone is medium-sized. The chain employs TRBV18 and TRBJ2-2; D is unresolved. The germline V gene encodes CDR1 KGHSH and CDR2 LQKENI. V was trimmed by 1 base and J by 5 bases, leaving 11 bases between them. The CDR3 has 15 amino acids. CDR3 sequence (DNA): TGTGCCAGCTCACCACGGAGAGAATATACCGGGGAGCTGTTTTTT. This translates into CASSPRREYTGELFF. Using reference TRBV18 and TRBJ2-2 for the parts outside the CDR3, the full variable domain is NAGVMQNPRHLVRRRGQEARLRCSPMKGHSHVYWYRQLPEEGLKFMVYLQKENIIDESGMPKERFSAEFPKEGPSILRIQQVVRGDSAAYFCASSPRREYTGELFFGEGSRLTVL.

The rearrangement links TRBV2 to TRBJ2-1; 11 bases match TRBD1. Trimming cost V 5 bases and J 9 bases; bases outside gene matches: 6. The CDR3 spans 14 residues. Germline V gene data show CDR1 as SNHLY and CDR2 as FYNNEI. DNA of the CDR3: TGTGCCAGCAGTACGGGACAGGGGGACGGTGAGCAGTTCTTC. It is translated as CASSTGQGDGEQFF.

This clone was detected once. This rearrangement joins TRBV29-1 to TRBJ2-6; TRBD1 or TRBD2 may be the D gene (7 bases each). This CDR3 contains 19 residues. Trimming stripped 4 bases from V and 3 bases from J, with 25 bases between. Germline assignment: CDR1 SQVTM and CDR2 ANQGSEA. CDR3 protein: CSVVGRIGGGADGANVLTF. CDR3 nucleotides: TGCAGCGTTGTCGGGAGGATTGGAGGGGGCGCCGATGGGGCCAACGTCCTGACTTTC.

This CDR3 is CASSLGTGAQNEQFF. The DNA of the CDR3 is TGTGCCAGCAGCCTGGGGACTGGTGCTCAAAATGAGCAGTTCTTC. V gene TRBV11-3 combines with J gene TRBJ2-1, with D perhaps TRBD2 (6 bases). This CDR3 contains 15 residues. Germline V gene lookup returns CDR1 SGHNT and CDR2 YENEEA. Deletions cut 5 bases from V and 7 bases from J, with 18 bases between. The full variable domain, rest sourced from reference TRBV11-3 and TRBJ2-1, is EAGVVQSPRYKIIEKKQPVAFWCNPISGHNTLYWYLQNLGQGPELLIRYENEEAVDDSQLPKDRFSAERLKGVDSTLKIQPAELGDSAVYLCASSLGTGAQNEQFFGPGTRLTVL.

The chain has TRBV28 and TRBJ2-7; D might be TRBD1 (5 bases). V was cut by 1 base and J by 3 bases, with 10 bases left in between. CDR1 is MDHEN, CDR2 SYDVKM, per germline. The CDR3 has 14 residues. This chain's CDR3 is CASSLSSRDYEQYF. In DNA, the CDR3 is TGTGCCAGCAGTTTATCGAGCAGGGACTACGAGCAGTACTTC.

The table lists this clone with a few counts. V and J are TRBV18 and TRBJ2-2, with no clear D. Germline CDR1 is KGHSH and CDR2 is LQKENI. The germline V and J ends were trimmed by 2 bases and 5 bases, with 12 bases remaining between them. The CDR3 is 15 amino acids. This CDR3 reads CASSPIDGLTGELFF. The CDR3 DNA follows: TGTGCCAGCTCACCAATCGACGGTTTGACCGGGGAGCTGTTTTTT. The full variable domain, with the rest looked up from reference TRBV18 and TRBJ2-2, is NAGVMQNPRHLVRRRGQEARLRCSPMKGHSHVYWYRQLPEEGLKFMVYLQKENIIDESGMPKERFSAEFPKEGPSILRIQQVVRGDSAAYFCASSPIDGLTGELFFGEGSRLTVL.

This clone was observed a handful of times. The V call is TRBV7-4, the J call TRBJ1-5, with a weak D call TRBD1 (6 bases). There are 13 residues in the CDR3. Germline CDR1 is SGHVT and CDR2 is SQSDAQ. Trimming left V 4 bases short and J 7 bases short, with 11 bases between. The CDR3 DNA is TGTGCCAGCAGCTCCGTCGGACAGCAGCCCCAGCATTTT. Its translation: CASSSVGQQPQHF.

The chain combines TRBV14 with TRBJ2-3; D not resolved. Germline V gene lookup returns CDR1 SGHDN and CDR2 FVKESK. V was pared by 5 bases and J by 2 bases, with 8 bases between. The CDR3 consists of 13 residues. The CDR3 loop reads CASSVDLTDTQYF. The CDR3 DNA reads as TGTGCCAGCAGCGTTGATCTCACAGATACGCAGTATTTT.

J is TRBJ2-5 and V is TRBV14; D is undetermined. With 1 base removed from V and 5 bases from J, the gap between germline ends came to 14 bases. CDR1 and CDR2 (germline): SGHDN, FVKESK. CDR3 length: 15 residues. Here the CDR3 DNA reads TGTGCCAGCAGCCAAGGGGGATATATCGTGGAGACCCAGTACTTC. Its translation: CASSQGGYIVETQYF.

This clone has only one observation. The rearrangement joins TRBV28 to TRBJ2-7; TRBD2 might be the D (5 bases). This CDR3 spans 13 amino acids. The V gene lost 8 bases and the J gene lost 3 bases, with 14 bases spanning the gap. CDR1 and CDR2 from the germline V gene are MDHEN and SYDVKM. DNA of the CDR3: TGTGCCAGCGAAAGGCTTCGGGGCTACGAGCAGTACTTC. This gives the protein CASERLRGYEQYF.

The chain recombines TRBV15 with TRBJ2-3; either TRBD1 or TRBD2 may fit D (6 bases each). V dropped 4 bases and J dropped 3 bases, with 17 bases sitting between them. Looked up from germline, CDR1 is LNHNV and CDR2 is YYDKDF (reference sequence). CDR3 size: 16 residues. This CDR3 is CATSIHRGERTDTQYF. The CDR3 DNA reads TGTGCCACCAGCATCCATAGGGGGGAGAGGACAGATACGCAGTATTTT. Supplemented by reference TRBV15 and TRBJ2-3, the full variable domain reads DAMVIQNPRYQVTQFGKPVTLSCSQTLNHNVMYWYQQKSSQAPKLLFHYYDKDFNNEADTPDNFQSRRPNTSFCFLDIRSPGLGDTAMYLCATSIHRGERTDTQYFGPGTRLTVL.

This clone is classed as medium-sized. The chain links TRBV28 to TRBJ1-1; TRBD1 might be the D (5 bases). The CDR3 extends over 13 amino acids. Trimming removed 3 bases from V and 1 base from J, with 6 bases in between. CDR1 MDHEN and CDR2 SYDVKM come from the germline V gene. The CDR3 nucleotides are TGTGCCAGCAGTTTGGGGCGGAACACTGAAGCTTTCTTT. Residues: CASSLGRNTEAFF. Using reference TRBV28 and TRBJ1-1 for the parts outside the CDR3, the full variable domain is DVKVTQSSRYLVKRTGEKVFLECVQDMDHENMFWYRQDPGLGLRLIYFSYDVKMKEKGDIPEGYSVSREKKERFSLILESASTNQTSMYLCASSLGRNTEAFFGQGTRLTVV.

J is TRBJ1-2 and V is TRBV11-3; TRBD1 might be the D (6 bases). The germline gives CDR1 SGHNT, CDR2 YENEEA. The length of the CDR3 is 15 residues. Trimming took off 8 bases at V and 4 bases at J, with 20 bases between the two ends. CDR3 sequence (DNA): TGTGCCAGCGGCCAGCCACCCAGGGGTACCTATGGCTACACCTTC. Its translation is CASGQPPRGTYGYTF.

J is TRBJ2-6 and V is TRBV9, with a tentative D call TRBD1 (6 bases). Trimming removed 6 bases from V and 0 bases from J, with 19 bases in between. The CDR3 consists of 18 residues. Germline lookup yields CDR1 SGDLS and CDR2 YYNGEE. For the CDR3, the DNA is TGTGCCAGCAAGTCCCGAGACAGGTCGTACTCTGGGGCCAACGTCCTGACTTTC. This translates into CASKSRDRSYSGANVLTF.

This clone was observed a handful of times. The chain employs TRBV7-1 and TRBJ1-2; the D gene is possibly TRBD1 (5 bases). TRBV7-1 is recorded as an ORF, its role being uncertain. V was pared by 5 bases and J by 4 bases, with 14 bases between. The CDR3 sequence is 14 residues long. The CDR3 here is CASSPRGDGYGYTF. The CDR3 nucleotides read TGTGCCAGCAGCCCAAGGGGAGACGGCTATGGCTACACCTTC.

The chain couples TRBV15 to TRBJ1-2; D not certain. The CDR3 length is 14 residues. The V end was cut by 0 bases, the J end by 4 bases, with 9 bases between. Germline V lookup: CDR1 LNHNV, CDR2 YYDKDF (reference sequence). CDR3 region: CATSRDVGSYGYTF. The CDR3 DNA follows: TGTGCCACCAGCAGAGACGTGGGGAGCTATGGCTACACCTTC.

The chain uses TRBV10-2 and TRBJ2-1; unclear D gene. Germline assignment: CDR1 WSHSY and CDR2 SAAADI. V was pared by 3 bases and J by 3 bases, with 6 bases between. This CDR3 contains 13 residues. The CDR3, as DNA: TGCGCCAGCAGTGAAGGGAACTACAATGAGCAGTTCTTC. Its translation: CASSEGNYNEQFF.

CDR3 nucleotide sequence: TGTGCCAGCAGCTTACGGGCAGCCACTGAGGAGACCCAGTACTTC. It is translated as CASSLRAATEETQYF. This chain connects TRBV11-3 to TRBJ2-5; the D is unclear. Germline V gives CDR1 SGHNT, CDR2 YENEEA. This CDR3 is 15 amino acids long. V was trimmed by 2 bases and J by 5 bases, leaving 15 bases between them.

V is TRBV5-1 and J is TRBJ1-1; 8 bases align to TRBD1. CDR1 and CDR2 from the germline V gene are SGHRS and YFSETQ. CDR3 size: 15 residues. Trimming removed 1 base from V and 5 bases from J; junction bases left unmatched: 7. CDR3 in DNA: TGCGCCAGCAGCTTGATGCAGGGGGCAGGGACTGAAGCTTTCTTT. This translates into CASSLMQGAGTEAFF.